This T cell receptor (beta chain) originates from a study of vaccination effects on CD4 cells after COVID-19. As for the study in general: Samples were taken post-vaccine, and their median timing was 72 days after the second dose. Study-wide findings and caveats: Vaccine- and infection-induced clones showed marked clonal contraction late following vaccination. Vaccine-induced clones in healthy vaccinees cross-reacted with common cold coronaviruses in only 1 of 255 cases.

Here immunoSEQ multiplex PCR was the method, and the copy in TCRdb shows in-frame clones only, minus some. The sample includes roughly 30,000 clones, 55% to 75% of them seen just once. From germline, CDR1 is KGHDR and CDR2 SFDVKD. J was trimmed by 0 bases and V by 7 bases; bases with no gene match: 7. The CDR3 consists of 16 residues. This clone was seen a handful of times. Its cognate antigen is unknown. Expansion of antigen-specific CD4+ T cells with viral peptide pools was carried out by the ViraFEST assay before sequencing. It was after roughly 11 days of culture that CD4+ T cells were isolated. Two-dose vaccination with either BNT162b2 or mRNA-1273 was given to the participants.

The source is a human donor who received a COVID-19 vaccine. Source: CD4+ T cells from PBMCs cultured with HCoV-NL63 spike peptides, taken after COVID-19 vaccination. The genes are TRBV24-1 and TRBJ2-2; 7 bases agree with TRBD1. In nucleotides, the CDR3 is TGTGCCACCAGGCCGGGACAGTTGACGAACACCGGGGAGCTGTTTTTT. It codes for CATRPGQLTNTGELFF.